Listed here is a single T cell receptor beta chain. This sample stems from a study of early T cells in non-severe SARS-CoV-2 infection. TCRdb processed the 5' RACE reads anew with MiXCR; each CDR3 protein has one entry. There are under 85,000 distinct CDR3 sequences in the sample; less than 15% occur only once, and 5.2% lies in the top ten. The V end was cut by 6 bases, the J end by 9 bases, with 15 bases between. The CDR3 runs 12 residues. Per germline, CDR1 SEHNR and CDR2 FQNEAQ (reference sequence). The sequence was collected from an adult who was a healthcare worker with PCR-confirmed SARS-CoV-2 infection or an uninfected control (not recorded which). This rearrangement joins TRBV7-9 to TRBJ2-7, with no clear D. Sequencing used whole blood. Here the CDR3 reads CASSSGLDGQYF. CDR3 bases: TGTGCCAGCAGTTCGGGCCTGGACGGGCAGTACTTC.